These 28 T cell receptor beta chains were sequenced from one sample in a study of CD8+CD57+ T cells in acquired aplastic anemia. Genomic DNA served as template for TCR beta VDJ and CDR3 profiling. MiXCR, applied by TCRdb to the reads, yields one record per CDR3 protein. The sample yields hundreds of thousands of distinct CDR3 sequences, 25% to 40% seen once. Patients who underwent sequencing had shown CD8+CD57+ cell expansion by flow cytometry. Sequencing was done on a sample of sorted CD4+, CD8+, or CD8+CD57+ T cells (not recorded which) from PBMCs. The receptors derive from a human donor with aplastic anemia.

This rearrangement joins TRBV10-3 to TRBJ1-3; TRBD1 might be the D (5 bases). Trimming removed 5 bases from V and 5 bases from J, with 10 bases in between. CDR1 is ENHRY, CDR2 SYGVKD, per germline. The CDR3 covers 13 residues. The CDR3 DNA reads TGTGCCATCAGTCCCCCAGGGCGAAACACCATATATTTT. Its translation: CAISPPGRNTIYF.

This chain connects TRBV7-3 to TRBJ1-2; weak D call: TRBD1 (6 bases). Trimming shortened V by 0 bases and J by 3 bases, and 11 bases separated the two germline ends. Germline assignment: CDR1 SGHTA and CDR2 FQGTGA. The CDR3 totals 15 residues. CDR3 residues: CASSLTGGTDYGYTF. The CDR3 bases are TGTGCCAGCAGCTTAACAGGGGGGACCGACTATGGCTACACCTTC. Full variable domain (rest looked up from reference TRBV7-3 and TRBJ1-2): GAGVSQTPSNKVTEKGKYVELRCDPISGHTALYWYRQSLGQGPEFLIYFQGTGAADDSGLPNDRFFAVRPEGSVSTLKIQRTERGDSAVYLCASSLTGGTDYGYTFGSGTRLTVV.

The chain links TRBV5-1 to TRBJ2-2, with TRBD1 identical over 7 bases. CDR3 length: 15 residues. Germline CDR1 is SGHRS and CDR2 is YFSETQ. With V trimmed by 3 bases and J by 8 bases, 10 bases remained unmatched. DNA for the CDR3: TGCGCCAGCAGCTACCTGACAGGGCTTGATGGGGAGCTGTTTTTT. Its protein is CASSYLTGLDGELFF.

This clonotype was observed a few times. The rearrangement links TRBV5-1 to TRBJ1-4; D uncertain. CDR1 and CDR2 (germline): SGHRS, YFSETQ. Between the trimmed V and J ends, which lost 0 bases and 8 bases, there was a span of 14 bases. The length of the CDR3 is 15 residues. The CDR3 sequence: CASSLGGNIGEKLFF. In DNA, the CDR3 is TGCGCCAGCAGCTTGGGAGGGAACATAGGCGAAAAACTGTTTTTT.

Regarding this clonotype: A much larger clone lies a single base off, so this may be a read error. The chain carries TRBV6-5 and TRBJ1-6; the D is unclear. CDR1 and CDR2 (germline): MNHEY, SVGAGI. The CDR3 sequence is 13 residues long. Here the CDR3 DNA reads TGTGTCAGCAGTTACGGCACGCATTCACCCCTCCACTTT. Translated, it gives CVSSYGTHSPLHF.

This clonotype came up many times. The chain carries TRBV25-1 and TRBJ2-6; D could derive from TRBD1 or TRBD2 (6 bases each). The CDR3 length is 15 residues. V shed 8 bases and J shed 6 bases, with 17 bases lying between them. Per the germline V gene, CDR1 is MGHDK and CDR2 is SYGVNS. The CDR3 sequence: CASDEGGKEANVLTF. CDR3 DNA: TGTGCCAGCGATGAGGGGGGCAAGGAGGCCAACGTCCTGACTTTC.

This clonotype was seen only a few times. V gene TRBV20-1 combines with J gene TRBJ2-3; 12 bases are a match to TRBD2. The CDR3 loop spans 17 amino acids. V lost 6 bases and J lost 0; bases outside the gene matches: 10. Germline V gives CDR1 DFQATT, CDR2 SNEGSKA (reference sequence). CDR3 amino acids: CSAYGLAGPSSTDTQYF. CDR3 coding DNA: TGCAGTGCCTACGGACTAGCGGGACCGTCTAGCACAGATACGCAGTATTTT.

This clonotype has only a few counts. The CDR3 reads CASRAGGPSEQYF. As DNA, the CDR3 is TGTGCCAGCAGAGCGGGTGGGCCTAGTGAGCAGTACTTC. V is TRBV28 and J is TRBJ2-7; D might be TRBD2 (6 bases). V was cut by 6 bases and J by 7 bases, with 16 bases left in between. This CDR3 has 13 residues. CDR1 is MDHEN, CDR2 SYDVKM, per germline.

This clonotype has ten or more counts. This chain joins TRBV20-1 and TRBJ2-1; TRBD2 aligns across 10 bases. The germline V gene encodes CDR1 DFQATT and CDR2 SNEGSKA (reference sequence). The CDR3 covers 14 residues. V shed 3 bases and J 8 bases; nucleotides not matched to a gene: 7. The CDR3 loop is CSASGLAALDEQFF. Here the CDR3 DNA reads TGCAGTGCTAGCGGACTAGCGGCCTTGGATGAGCAGTTCTTC.

This clonotype was seen many times. V and J are TRBV19 and TRBJ1-5; maybe TRBD1 (5 bases). From germline, CDR1 is LNHDA and CDR2 SQIVND (reference sequence). Trimming stripped 8 bases from V and 0 bases from J, with 8 bases between. The CDR3 has 13 amino acids. CDR3 loop: CASVGLSNQPQHF. CDR3 DNA: TGTGCCAGTGTGGGACTTAGCAATCAGCCCCAGCATTTT.

This clonotype has just a few counts. The chain combines TRBV12-3 or TRBV12-4 with TRBJ1-2, with D uncertain. Trimming stripped 4 bases from V and 4 bases from J, with 13 bases between. There are 14 residues in the CDR3. CDR3 in amino acids: CASSSQLRGYGYTF. The DNA for the CDR3 is TGTGCCAGCAGTTCTCAGCTCCGAGGCTATGGCTACACCTTC.

This clonotype has only a few counts. The rearrangement joins TRBV24-1 to TRBJ2-5, with D possibly TRBD1 on 8 matching bases. V lost 4 bases, J lost 5 bases, and 16 bases lay in between. This CDR3 comprises 15 residues. Germline CDR1 is KGHDR and CDR2 is SFDVKD. CDR3 protein: CATSEAGQGGETQYF. The CDR3 DNA is TGTGCCACCAGTGAGGCTGGACAGGGAGGGGAGACCCAGTACTTC.

This clonotype was counted many times. The gene calls are TRBV12-3 or TRBV12-4 and TRBJ2-3, with 9 bases aligning to TRBD1. Unmatched junction bases numbered 4, after V lost 6 bases and J lost 3 bases. CDR3 length: 14 amino acids. The CDR3 region is CASRPGQGTDTQYF. In DNA, the CDR3 is TGTGCCAGCAGACCGGGACAGGGAACAGATACGCAGTATTTT.

This clonotype was detected ten times or more. The chain couples TRBV2 to TRBJ1-3; weak D call: TRBD1 (5 bases). CDR3 length: 14 residues. Germline CDR1 SNHLY, CDR2 FYNNEI. Trimming stripped 8 bases from V and 0 bases from J, with 11 bases between. The CDR3 spells CASRQYYSGNTIYF. The CDR3 DNA sequence: TGTGCCAGCCGACAGTATTACTCTGGAAACACCATATATTTT. Combining the CDR3 with reference TRBV2 and TRBJ1-3 gives the whole variable domain EPEVTQTPSHQVTQMGQEVILRCVPISNHLYFYWYRQILGQKVEFLVSFYNNEISEKSEIFDDQFSVERPDGSNFTLKIRSTKLEDSAMYFCASRQYYSGNTIYFGEGSWLTVV.

This clonotype was seen many times. The chain couples TRBV20-1 to TRBJ1-2; D gene uncertain. V was clipped by 3 bases and J by 8 bases, with 10 bases between them. The CDR3 covers 11 residues. In germline, CDR1 is DFQATT, CDR2 SNEGSKA (reference sequence). CDR3 amino acids: CSASFVGGYTF. In DNA form, the CDR3 reads TGCAGTGCTAGTTTTGTCGGGGGCTACACCTTC.

This clonotype has a handful of counts. J is TRBJ1-1 and V is TRBV5-4; unclear D gene. CDR3 size: 12 residues. Trimming removed 2 bases at V and 7 bases at J, with 9 bases between. The germline gives CDR1 SGHNT, CDR2 YYREEE (reference sequence). The CDR3 spells CASSFSLGEAFF. The CDR3, as DNA: TGTGCCAGCAGCTTTAGTTTGGGTGAAGCTTTCTTT.

With regard to this clonotype: Being one base from a much bigger clone, this may be a read error. The chain uses TRBV7-9 and TRBJ2-1, with unresolved D. This CDR3 is 12 amino acids long. Germline V gene sequence: CDR1 SEHNR, CDR2 FQNEAQ (reference sequence). CDR3 residues: CASNLMDDEQFF. The CDR3 DNA sequence: TGTGCCAGCAACTTAATGGATGATGAGCAGTTCTTC.

This clonotype showed up just once. V and J are TRBV25-1 and TRBJ2-1; 7 positions agree with TRBD1. V trimming: 6 bases; J trimming: 5 bases; junction bases outside the gene matches: 7. The germline V gene encodes CDR1 MGHDK and CDR2 SYGVNS. This CDR3 comprises 14 residues. The CDR3 DNA reads TGTGCCAGCAGACTCGACAGGGCCGACAATGAGCAGTTCTTC. Translated, it gives CASRLDRADNEQFF.

In the case of this clonotype: A read error is possible here, since a much larger clone lies one base away. This chain joins TRBV10-3 and TRBJ2-2, with D perhaps TRBD1 or TRBD2 (5 bases each). Trimming took 7 bases from V and 6 from J, leaving 15 bases between them. Germline V gives CDR1 ENHRY, CDR2 SYGVKD. The CDR3 is 14 residues long. CDR3 in DNA: TGTGCCATCACCCCCGGGACGGAGGCCGGGGAGCTGTTTTTT. Translation gives CAITPGTEAGELFF.

The rearrangement links TRBV11-1 to TRBJ2-7, with TRBD2 matching over 10 bases. The CDR3 totals 16 residues. With 0 bases clipped from V and 4 bases from J, the junction kept 6 bases outside the gene matches. The germline V gene has CDR1 SGHAT and CDR2 FQDESV (reference sequence). In DNA, the CDR3 is TGTGCCAGCAGCTTAGCGTCCAGCGGGGGGGGATACGAGCAGTACTTC. It yields the protein CASSLASSGGGYEQYF.

The CDR3: CASSQRELAKNIQYF. As DNA, the CDR3 is TGTGCCAGCAGCCAGCGGGAGCTTGCCAAAAACATTCAGTACTTC. The chain joins TRBV9 to TRBJ2-4; 8 positions match TRBD2. The germline CDR1 and CDR2 sequences are SGDLS and YYNGEE. Trimming took 4 bases from V and 1 from J; bases not matched to a gene: 4. The CDR3 totals 15 residues.

J is TRBJ2-3 and V is TRBV20-1, with 8 bases that match TRBD2. This CDR3 is 14 amino acids long. Trimming took 5 bases from V and 5 from J; bases not matched to a gene: 9. CDR1 is DFQATT and CDR2 is SNEGSKA in the germline V gene (reference sequence). The CDR3 here is CSAQKTGGGDTQYF. DNA of the CDR3: TGCAGTGCTCAAAAAACGGGAGGGGGAGATACGCAGTATTTT.

Ten or more counts support this clonotype. This rearrangement joins TRBV5-1 to TRBJ2-3; the match to TRBD2 covers 12 bases. Germline CDR1 and CDR2: SGHRS and YFSETQ. V shed 7 bases, J shed 2 bases, and the junction held 2 bases outside the gene matches. The CDR3 runs 14 residues. CDR3: CASGTSGYTDTQYF. The CDR3, as DNA: TGCGCCAGCGGGACTAGCGGGTACACAGATACGCAGTATTTT.

This clonotype showed up just a few times. V is TRBV7-3 and J is TRBJ2-7; D ambiguous. In germline, CDR1 is SGHTA, CDR2 FQGTGA. This CDR3 region has 13 residues. Trimming shortened V by 0 bases and J by 4 bases, and 7 bases separated the two germline ends. The CDR3 DNA reads as TGTGCCAGCAGCTTAACAAGAGAATACGAGCAGTACTTC. Protein product: CASSLTREYEQYF.

This clonotype was counted many times. The chain combines TRBV19 with TRBJ1-2; no clear D gene. Trimming stripped 0 bases from V and 4 bases from J, with 15 bases between. The CDR3 runs to 16 residues. From germline, CDR1 is LNHDA and CDR2 SQIVND (reference sequence). CDR3 sequence (DNA): TGTGCCAGTAGTATAGATATGACCCTCCGCGGCTATGGCTACACCTTC. Translated, it gives CASSIDMTLRGYGYTF.

This clonotype showed up just a few times. The genes are TRBV7-9 and TRBJ2-5; 11 nucleotides align to TRBD2. Trimming cost V 7 bases and J 3 bases; bases outside gene matches: 13. Germline values: CDR1 SEHNR, CDR2 FQNEAQ (reference sequence). The CDR3 contains 17 residues. The CDR3 sequence: CASNPYPSGGPKETQYF. The CDR3 DNA sequence: TGTGCCAGCAACCCCTACCCTAGCGGGGGGCCCAAAGAGACCCAGTACTTC.

This clonotype was seen at least ten times. The V call is TRBV2, the J call TRBJ1-2, with D possibly being TRBD1 (5 bases). The CDR3 covers 14 residues. CDR1 and CDR2 from the germline V gene are SNHLY and FYNNEI. V was shortened by 4 bases and J by 8 bases, with 17 bases between the two germline ends. The CDR3 is CASSVNGAVEGYTF. As DNA, the CDR3 is TGTGCCAGCAGTGTCAACGGGGCAGTGGAGGGCTACACCTTC.

Note on this clonotype: A junction boundary mismatches the germline segment, possibly from a read error. The genes are TRBV7-7 and TRBJ2-1, with D perhaps matching TRBD2 (6 bases). The CDR3 has 15 amino acids. The germline CDR1 and CDR2 sequences are SSHAT and FNYEAQ (reference sequence). The CDR3 loop is CASSPEGGSYNEQFF. The CDR3 DNA reads as TGTGCTAGCAGCCCGGAGGGAGGCTCCTACAATGAGCAGTTCTTC.